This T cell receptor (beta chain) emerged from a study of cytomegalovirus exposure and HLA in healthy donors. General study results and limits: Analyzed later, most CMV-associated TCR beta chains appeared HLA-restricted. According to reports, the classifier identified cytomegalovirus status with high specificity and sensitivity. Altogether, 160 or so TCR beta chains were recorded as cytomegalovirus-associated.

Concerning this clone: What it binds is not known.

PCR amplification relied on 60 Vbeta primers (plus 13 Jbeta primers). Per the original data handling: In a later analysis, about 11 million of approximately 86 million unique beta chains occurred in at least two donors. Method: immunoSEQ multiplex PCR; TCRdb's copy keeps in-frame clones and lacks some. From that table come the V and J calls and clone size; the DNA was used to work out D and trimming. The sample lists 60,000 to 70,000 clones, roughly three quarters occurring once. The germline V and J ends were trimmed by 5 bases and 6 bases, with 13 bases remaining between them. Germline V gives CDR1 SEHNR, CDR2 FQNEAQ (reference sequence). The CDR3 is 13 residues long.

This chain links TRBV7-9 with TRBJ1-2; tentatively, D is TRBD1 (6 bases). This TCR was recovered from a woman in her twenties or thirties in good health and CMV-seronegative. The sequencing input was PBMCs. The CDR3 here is CASSPQGRDGYTF. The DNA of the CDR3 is TGTGCCAGCAGCCCCCAGGGGCGGGATGGCTACACCTTC. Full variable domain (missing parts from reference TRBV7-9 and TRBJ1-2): DTGVSQNPRHKITKRGQNVTFRCDPISEHNRLYWYRQTLGQGPEFLTYFQNEAQLEKSRLLSDRFSAERPKGSFSTLEIQRTEQGDSAMYLCASSPQGRDGYTFGSGTRLTVV.